This is a list of T cell receptor beta chains from one sample in a study of tumor-infiltrating lymphocytes in primary liver carcinoma. Each CDR3 protein is one row after TCRdb ran MiXCR on the multiplex PCR reads. The repertoire has tens of thousands of distinct CDR3 sequences, around 80% of them found once; the top ten carry 35% to 40%. The sequenced sample was tumor-adjacent normal liver tissue. The receptors were sampled from a man in his forties with primary liver carcinoma and hepatitis B virus infection. Both conserved end residues are part of each CDR3. D genes are given only for firm matches. Clone size is shown for a subset of rows, as once, few, many or a class of expanded clone.

D,size,J,V,DNA,CDR3
-,-,TRBJ2-7,TRBV12-3/TRBV12-4,TGTGCCAGCAGTCCTAGGTCAGTGGGCCTGGACGAGCAGTACTTC,CASSPRSVGLDEQYF
-,once,TRBJ2-5,TRBV4-3,TGTGCCAGCAGCCAAGCGGCTAGCGTGAGGGCCCTGGAGACCCAGTACTTC,CASSQAASVRALETQYF
TRBD2,-,TRBJ2-5,TRBV5-1,TGCGCCAGCGGCTCCTACGGACTAGCGGGAGAGCAAGGGACCCAGTACTTC,CASGSYGLAGEQGTQYF
-,-,TRBJ1-3,TRBV5-5,TGTGCCAGCAGCGCCGTGACGGATCTCTATTCTGGAAACATCATATATTTT,CASSAVTDLYSGNIIYF
-,-,TRBJ2-2,TRBV4-2,TGTGCCATCAGCCAAGATCTGACATTCACCGGAGAGCTGTTTTTT,CAISQDLTFTGELFF
TRBD1,once,TRBJ2-1,TRBV12-3/TRBV12-4,TGTACCAGTAGTCGGACAGGGTACAATGAGCAGTTCTTC,CTSSRTGYNEQFF
TRBD2,medium-sized,TRBJ2-3,TRBV6-6,TGTGCCAGCAGGACTAGCGGGAGCACAGATACGCAGTATTTT,CASRTSGSTDTQYF
TRBD1,-,TRBJ1-2,TRBV11-1,TGTGCCTGCAGTCGAACCGGGACAGTAATAGCTAACTATGGCTACACCTTC,CACSRTGTVIANYGYTF
TRBD1,-,TRBJ1-1,TRBV5-1,TGCGCCAGCGGCGCTGCAGGGGGCTATACTGAAGCTTTCTTC,CASGAAGGYTEAFF
-,-,TRBJ1-5,TRBV5-1,TGCGCGAGATGGAACCAGGGAAAGGATCAGCCCCAGCATTTT,CARWNQGKDQPQHF
TRBD2,-,TRBJ2-7,TRBV14,TGTGCCAGAAGCCAAGATATTAGCGGGAGGGGCGAGCAGTACTTC,CARSQDISGRGEQYF
-,-,TRBJ2-5,TRBV11-2,TGTGCCAGCAACCCTAGCTCAATCCAGGGTACTGGGCGTGTGACCCAGTACTTC,CASNPSSIQGTGRVTQYF
-,few,TRBJ2-5,TRBV6-2/TRBV6-3,TGTGCCAGCAGTCCTACAGGAGCCCAAGAGACCCAGTACTTC,CASSPTGAQETQYF
-,-,TRBJ2-5,TRBV11-2,TGCGCCAGCAGCCCTAATTCAATCCAGGGTACTGGGCGGGAGACCCAGTACTTC,CASSPNSIQGTGRETQYF
-,many,TRBJ2-2,TRBV6-4,TGTGCCAGCAGTGACTCATCGGACACCGGGGAGCTGTTTTTT,CASSDSSDTGELFF
TRBD2,once,TRBJ2-1,TRBV20-1,TGCAGTGCCACGCTAGCGGGTGACAATGAGCAGTTCTTC,CSATLAGDNEQFF
TRBD2,many,TRBJ2-5,TRBV16,TGTGCCAGCAGCCAACTAGCGGGAGTATCGGAGACCCAGTACTTC,CASSQLAGVSETQYF
-,-,TRBJ1-2,TRBV29-1,TGCGCACGGGAGGGCAGCGGAGAAATGGGCCACACCTTC,CAREGSGEMGHTF
TRBD2,many,TRBJ2-2,TRBV5-6,TGTGCCAGCAGCTTAGTAATCAGTGGCGGGAGCCATACGAACACCGGGGAGCTGTTTTTT,CASSLVISGGSHTNTGELFF
TRBD2,-,TRBJ2-2,TRBV13,TGTGCCAGCAGCTTAGGATTAGCGGGAGGACCCGGGGAGATGTTTTTT,CASSLGLAGGPGEMFF
TRBD2,-,TRBJ2-4,TRBV11-1,TGCGCCAGCAGCTTTCCCGGGACTAACGGGACCAAAACCATTCAGTACTTC,CASSFPGTNGTKTIQYF
-,few,TRBJ1-4,TRBV7-9,TGTGCCAGCAGCTTACCTGACCAGAATGAAAAACTGTTTTTT,CASSLPDQNEKLFF
TRBD2,-,TRBJ2-7,TRBV10-3,TGTGCCATCATTGACCGGGGAGCGGGAGTAGACGAGCAGTACTTC,CAIIDRGAGVDEQYF
-,-,TRBJ2-4,TRBV11-1,TGTGCCAGCAGCTTTCCCGCGACTAGAGGGACCAAAAACATTAAGTACTTC,CASSFPATRGTKNIKYF
-,-,TRBJ1-1,TRBV6-6,TGTGCCATCACTGTGAAGACTGAAGCTTTCTTT,CAITVKTEAFF
-,-,TRBJ2-2,TRBV24-1,TGTGCCATCAGTGAAGGGGATTACGACACTGGGGATCTGTTTTTT,CAISEGDYDTGDLFF
-,-,TRBJ2-7,TRBV5-4,TGCGCCTGCAGCTTGGGGGGTACCTACGAGCAGTACTTC,CACSLGGTYEQYF
-,many,TRBJ2-3,TRBV6-6,TGTGCCAGCAGTGACGCCCAGGGCAGGAGGACGCAGTATTTT,CASSDAQGRRTQYF
-,-,TRBJ2-6,TRBV14,TGTGCCAACAGCCAAGGCGCAGCAGTGGCCAACGTCCTGACTTTC,CANSQGAAVANVLTF